This T cell receptor beta chain was captured in a study of shared T cell receptors in the human thymus. Method: immunoSEQ multiplex PCR; TCRdb's copy keeps in-frame clones and lacks some. The sample includes 640,000 or so clones, about 90% of them seen just once. CDR1 and CDR2 (germline): SGHDT, YYEEEE. The V end was cut by 7 bases, the J end by 1 base, with 9 bases between. The CDR3 is made up of 12 amino acids. The sample was also reused in another study, on human thymus T cells. That report notes: In thymic and blood repertoires alike, V and J usage looked biased.

The chain links TRBV5-6 to TRBJ2-7; D not certain. Sequenced input: thymocytes. This clonotype originated in a boy under three years old with a congenital heart defect. The CDR3 sequence is CASGRRSYEQYF. The CDR3 nucleotides read TGTGCCAGCGGCCGGCGGTCCTACGAGCAGTACTTC.